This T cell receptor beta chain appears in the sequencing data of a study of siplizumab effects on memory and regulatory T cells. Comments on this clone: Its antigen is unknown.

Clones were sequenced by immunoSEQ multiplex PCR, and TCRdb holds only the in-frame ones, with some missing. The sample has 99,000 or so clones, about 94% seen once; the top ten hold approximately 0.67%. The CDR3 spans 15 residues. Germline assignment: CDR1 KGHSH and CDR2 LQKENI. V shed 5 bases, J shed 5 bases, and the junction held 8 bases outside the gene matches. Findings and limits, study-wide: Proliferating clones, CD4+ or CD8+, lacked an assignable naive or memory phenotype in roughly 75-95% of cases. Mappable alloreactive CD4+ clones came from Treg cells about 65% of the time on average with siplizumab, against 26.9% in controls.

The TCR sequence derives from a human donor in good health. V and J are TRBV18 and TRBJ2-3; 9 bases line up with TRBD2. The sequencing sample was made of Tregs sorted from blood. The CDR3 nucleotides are TGTGCCAGCTCAAGGCGGGAGGGCCGGAGAGATACGCAGTATTTT. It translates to CASSRREGRRDTQYF.